These 16 T cell receptor beta chains came from one sample sequenced in a study of T cells after yellow fever vaccination. TCRdb called the 5' RACE reads again in MiXCR, with one record for every CDR3 protein. The table records 250,000 to 400,000 distinct CDR3 sequences, approximately 4% of them present only once. The source was PBMCs, collected 5 days after the yellow fever booster vaccination. All receptors derive from a man aged 18 to 30 who received the YFV17D yellow fever vaccine.

The rearrangement uses TRBV12-3 or TRBV12-4 and TRBJ1-1; D is unclear. The V and J ends lost 2 bases and 10 bases respectively, with 11 bases between them. This CDR3 has 12 amino acids. CDR3 coding DNA: TGTGCCAGCAGTTTAAAAGAGTTGGTAGCTTTCTTT. Translating gives CASSLKELVAFF.

This clonotype was recorded a few times. This chain links TRBV20-1 with TRBJ2-3; D is ambiguous. The CDR3 length is 14 residues. The V and J ends lost 5 bases and 1 base respectively, with 13 bases between them. Germline CDR1 DFQATT, CDR2 SNEGSKA (reference sequence). Here the CDR3 reads CSADDMDRTDTQYF. The CDR3 DNA is TGCAGTGCTGATGACATGGACCGCACAGATACGCAGTATTTT.

This clonotype has more than one count but fewer than ten. The chain links TRBV29-1 to TRBJ2-7, with a weak D call TRBD1 (5 bases). CDR3 length: 13 amino acids. Germline V CDR1 and CDR2: SQVTM, ANQGSEA. V gave up 1 base and J gave up 2 bases, with 9 bases separating them. The CDR3 sequence is CSVEVAGTYEQYF. The CDR3 nucleotides are TGCAGCGTTGAAGTCGCAGGGACCTACGAGCAGTACTTC.

The chain recombines TRBV4-2 with TRBJ1-4, with TRBD1 identical over 10 bases. The V segment lost 3 bases and the J segment 7 bases; nucleotides outside the gene matches: 5. Per germline, CDR1 LGHNA and CDR2 YNFKEQ. The CDR3 spans 15 residues. Written as DNA, the CDR3 is TGTGCCAGCAGCCAGGGGACAGGGGAGGCTGAAAAACTGTTTTTT. Protein product: CASSQGTGEAEKLFF.

This clonotype was detected many times. This chain links TRBV9 with TRBJ2-2; D ambiguous. Germline loops: CDR1 SGDLS, CDR2 YYNGEE. V was pared by 0 bases and J by 0 bases, with 9 bases between. The CDR3 extends over 16 amino acids. CDR3 nucleotides: TGTGCCAGCAGCGTAGGGGAACAGCCGAACACCGGGGAGCTGTTTTTT. Amino acids: CASSVGEQPNTGELFF.

The chain carries TRBV15 and TRBJ2-5, with TRBD1 as a possible D gene (6 bases). CDR1 is LNHNV, CDR2 YYDKDF, per germline (reference sequence). This CDR3 is 14 amino acids long. With 1 base removed from V and 3 bases from J, the gap between germline ends came to 9 bases. The CDR3 DNA is TGTGCCACCAGCAGAGCAGGGGTGAAAGAGACCCAGTACTTC. It encodes CATSRAGVKETQYF.

The V and J genes are TRBV3-1 and TRBJ1-3; D is uncertain. The CDR3 covers 17 residues. From germline, CDR1 is LGHDT and CDR2 YNNKEL (reference sequence). V was clipped by 7 bases and J by 1 base, with 20 bases between them. CDR3 loop: CASTWDGGRPSGNTIYF. The DNA for the CDR3 is TGTGCCAGCACCTGGGATGGCGGGCGCCCGTCTGGAAACACCATATATTTT.

This clonotype appeared many times. CDR3 in DNA: TGTGCCAGCAGCCCAATCGGGACACGCTATGAAAAACTGTTTTTT. It yields the protein CASSPIGTRYEKLFF. The chain uses TRBV3-1 and TRBJ1-4; a weak D match, TRBD1 (6 bases). In germline, CDR1 is LGHDT, CDR2 YNNKEL (reference sequence). V was trimmed by 4 bases and J by 6 bases, leaving 15 bases between them. The CDR3 is 15 residues long.

This clonotype has at least ten counts. The rearrangement links TRBV20-1 to TRBJ2-1, with unresolved D. V was clipped by 3 bases and J by 3 bases, with 6 bases between them. CDR3 length: 12 residues. The V gene's germline CDR1 is DFQATT and CDR2 SNEGSKA (reference sequence). CDR3 loop: CSASTGYNEQFF. Here the CDR3 DNA reads TGCAGTGCTAGTACCGGCTACAATGAGCAGTTCTTC.

This chain's CDR3 is CASSFTVSDEYNSPLHF. The CDR3 DNA is TGCGCCAGCAGCTTCACAGTCTCGGATGAATATAATTCACCCCTCCACTTT. The V call is TRBV5-1, the J call TRBJ1-6, with unresolved D. Trimming left V 2 bases short and J 4 bases short, with 16 bases between. Germline V gene data show CDR1 as SGHRS and CDR2 as YFSETQ. The CDR3 has 17 residues.

This clonotype was seen a few times. The chain combines TRBV5-6 with TRBJ1-4; no reliable D call. The CDR3 contains 12 residues. In germline, CDR1 is SGHDT, CDR2 YYEEEE. The germline V and J ends were trimmed by 4 bases and 12 bases, with 13 bases remaining between them. The CDR3 region is CASSDRASQLFF. The CDR3 region has the DNA TGTGCCAGCAGCGACCGGGCCAGCCAACTGTTTTTT.

The chain joins TRBV2 to TRBJ2-7; 8 bases line up with TRBD1. V trimming: 10 bases; J trimming: 3 bases; junction bases outside the gene matches: 8. The V gene's germline CDR1 is SNHLY and CDR2 FYNNEI. The CDR3 covers 13 residues. CDR3 sequence: CATQWTGLYEQYF. The CDR3, as DNA: TGTGCCACCCAGTGGACAGGGCTCTACGAGCAGTACTTC.

This clonotype occurred a few times. The chain uses TRBV2 and TRBJ1-5, with D tentatively TRBD1 (6 bases). CDR3 length equals 16 residues. V was shortened by 7 bases and J by 6 bases, with 22 bases between the two germline ends. Germline CDR1 SNHLY, CDR2 FYNNEI. The CDR3 reads CASNPVGRGGPQPQHF. CDR3 in DNA: TGTGCCAGCAACCCGGTCGGCAGGGGCGGACCTCAGCCCCAGCATTTT.

This clonotype showed up just a few times. This chain joins TRBV2 and TRBJ2-2; possible D gene TRBD2, 5 bases. This CDR3 has 15 residues. Per germline, CDR1 SNHLY and CDR2 FYNNEI. V was pared by 6 bases and J by 5 bases, with 16 bases between. The CDR3 region has the DNA TGTGCCAGCAGCGGGGTGGACGCTTTAACCGGGGAGCTGTTTTTT. Protein sequence: CASSGVDALTGELFF. The entire variable domain, with the rest obtained from reference TRBV2 and TRBJ2-2, is as follows: EPEVTQTPSHQVTQMGQEVILRCVPISNHLYFYWYRQILGQKVEFLVSFYNNEISEKSEIFDDQFSVERPDGSNFTLKIRSTKLEDSAMYFCASSGVDALTGELFFGEGSRLTVL.

This clonotype was detected only a few times. V is TRBV4-1 and J is TRBJ1-5; D is possibly TRBD1 (6 bases). CDR1 and CDR2 (germline): MGHRA, YSYEKL. V lost 3 bases and J lost 2, with 11 bases in between. The CDR3 contains 15 residues. The CDR3 bases are TGCGCCAGCAGCCAGCTTTGGACAGGCAATCAGCCCCAGCATTTT. It translates to CASSQLWTGNQPQHF.

The CDR3 DNA follows: TGTGCCAGCAGTCCCGGGACACCTAATTACGAGCAGTACGTC. It is translated as CASSPGTPNYEQYV. The V call is TRBV27, the J call TRBJ2-7; D is perhaps TRBD1 (6 bases). Between the trimmed V and J ends, which lost 5 bases and 4 bases, there was a span of 15 bases. The V gene's germline CDR1 is MNHEY and CDR2 SMNVEV (reference sequence). This CDR3 region has 14 residues.